Shown below are 32 T cell receptor beta chains from a single sample sequenced in a study of blood T cell repertoires in COVID-19. Libraries were prepared by immunoSEQ multiplex PCR; TCRdb keeps only in-frame clonotypes and omits some of them. The sample lists roughly 230,000 clones, nearly 95% occurring once. The sample consisted of peripheral blood. Receptor source: a man aged 25-40 years with COVID-19, enrolled during active disease.

V and J are TRBV28 and TRBJ1-5, with 9 bases that match TRBD1. The CDR3 totals 16 residues. J lost 6 bases, V lost 7 bases, and 13 bases had no gene match. Germline V gene data show CDR1 as MDHEN and CDR2 as SYDVKM. CDR3 coding DNA: TGTGCCAGCAATTCGCTGGACAGGGGTTTGGTTCAGCCCCAGCATTTT. Translation: CASNSLDRGLVQPQHF.

V gene TRBV5-4 combines with J gene TRBJ2-1; 8 bases align to TRBD2. The CDR3 has 19 amino acids. Germline CDR1 reads SGHNT; CDR2 reads YYREEE (reference sequence). Trimming removed 1 base from V and 3 bases from J; junction bases left unmatched: 15. The CDR3: CASSLNQPIRGGHYNEQFF. DNA for the CDR3: TGTGCCAGCAGCTTGAACCAACCCATCCGCGGGGGGCACTACAATGAGCAGTTCTTC.

The CDR3 protein is CASSQRLGLAGADTQYF. The CDR3 DNA is TGCGCCAGCAGCCAGCGCCTGGGACTAGCGGGGGCAGATACGCAGTATTTT. The rearrangement joins TRBV4-1 to TRBJ2-3; the match to TRBD2 covers 14 bases. With 3 bases clipped from V and 4 bases from J, the junction kept 6 bases outside the gene matches. CDR3 size: 17 residues. The germline V gene encodes CDR1 MGHRA and CDR2 YSYEKL.

This chain's CDR3 is CASSGGLAGAYEQYF. In DNA, the CDR3 is TGTGCCAGCAGCGGAGGACTAGCGGGCGCCTACGAGCAGTACTTC. The chain uses TRBV5-4 and TRBJ2-7, with 11 bases aligning to TRBD2. The trim removed 4 bases at V and 2 bases at J, leaving 5 bases unmatched. Germline V gene data show CDR1 as SGHNT and CDR2 as YYREEE (reference sequence). The CDR3 sequence is 15 residues long.

The rearrangement joins TRBV27 to TRBJ2-5; 10 nucleotides line up with TRBD2. V lost 6 bases, J lost 2 bases, and 9 bases stayed unmatched. The CDR3 sequence is 16 residues long. Germline V gene lookup returns CDR1 MNHEY and CDR2 SMNVEV (reference sequence). CDR3 in DNA: TGTGCCAGCAGCGCGTTAGCGGGGGGTGTTCAAGAGACCCAGTACTTC. This gives the protein CASSALAGGVQETQYF.

The chain is built from TRBV27 and TRBJ2-7, with D perhaps TRBD2 (7 bases). Germline V gene lookup returns CDR1 MNHEY and CDR2 SMNVEV (reference sequence). The V end was cut by 6 bases, the J end by 4 bases, with 22 bases between. The CDR3 totals 16 residues. The CDR3 here is CASSPDSRGGYYEQYF. CDR3 DNA sequence: TGTGCCAGCAGCCCGGACTCTAGGGGGGGGTATTACGAGCAGTACTTC.

This clone has a single count. V usage is TRBV3-1 (or the pseudogene TRBV3-2) and J usage is TRBJ1-6; 8 positions match TRBD1. Germline CDR1 is LGHDT and CDR2 is YNNKEL (reference sequence). Trimming cost V 0 bases and J 8 bases; bases outside gene matches: 12. CDR3 size: 18 residues. Here the CDR3 reads CASSQDLPIGQGYSPLHF. CDR3 nucleotides: TGTGCCAGCAGCCAAGATCTTCCTATTGGACAGGGTTATTCACCCCTCCACTTT.

V gene TRBV18 combines with J gene TRBJ2-1; weak D call: TRBD2 (5 bases). Germline CDR1 KGHSH, CDR2 LQKENI. The CDR3 has 14 residues. Trimming removed 8 bases from V and 6 bases from J, with 17 bases in between. DNA of the CDR3: TGTGCCAGCCCTTCTAGCTACCGTTCCAATGAGCAGTTCTTC. It is translated as CASPSSYRSNEQFF.

The J gene is TRBJ2-3, the V gene TRBV2, with a tentative D call TRBD1 (6 bases). The CDR3 is 15 amino acids. V was trimmed by 7 bases and J by 0 bases, leaving 14 bases between them. Germline V lookup: CDR1 SNHLY, CDR2 FYNNEI. The CDR3 DNA is TGTGCCAGCAACAGGGACACCGCTAGCACAGATACGCAGTATTTT. Translating it yields CASNRDTASTDTQYF.

V usage is TRBV2 and J usage is TRBJ2-5, with D perhaps matching TRBD1 (6 bases). CDR3 length: 15 amino acids. The germline V gene has CDR1 SNHLY and CDR2 FYNNEI. V was trimmed by 6 bases and J by 2 bases, leaving 16 bases between them. Written as DNA, the CDR3 is TGTGCCAGCAGGCACGGGACACCCGTACAAGAGACCCAGTACTTC. It specifies CASRHGTPVQETQYF.

This clone was observed a few times. This rearrangement joins TRBV5-1 to TRBJ2-7; TRBD1 matches at 8 bases. The ends lost 4 bases at V and 5 bases at J; junction bases unmatched: 11. This CDR3 has 15 amino acids. Germline-derived CDR1 and CDR2 are SGHRS and YFSETQ. The CDR3 spells CASSREGTGGNEQYF. The CDR3 region has the DNA TGCGCCAGCAGCCGAGAAGGAACAGGGGGGAACGAGCAGTACTTC.

This chain connects TRBV18 to TRBJ1-2; 10 bases match TRBD1. Germline-derived CDR1 and CDR2 are KGHSH and LQKENI. V was clipped by 1 base and J by 8 bases; unmatched bases: 4. The CDR3 sequence is 14 residues long. The CDR3 protein is CASSPRDRGGGYTF. In DNA, the CDR3 is TGTGCCAGCTCACCACGGGACAGGGGTGGCGGCTACACCTTC. The entire variable domain, with the rest obtained from reference TRBV18 and TRBJ1-2, is as follows: NAGVMQNPRHLVRRRGQEARLRCSPMKGHSHVYWYRQLPEEGLKFMVYLQKENIIDESGMPKERFSAEFPKEGPSILRIQQVVRGDSAAYFCASSPRDRGGGYTFGSGTRLTVV.

The chain joins TRBV3-1 (or the pseudogene TRBV3-2) to TRBJ2-5, with TRBD2 identical over 9 bases. This CDR3 comprises 14 residues. V trimming: 3 bases; J trimming: 1 base; junction bases outside the gene matches: 0. The germline V gene encodes CDR1 LGHDT and CDR2 YNNKEL (reference sequence). Written as DNA, the CDR3 is TGTGCCAGCAGCCAGACTAGCGGCCAAGAGACCCAGTACTTC. Translation gives CASSQTSGQETQYF.

The gene calls are TRBV19 and TRBJ2-2; tentatively, D is TRBD2 (6 bases). The CDR3 is 15 residues long. The germline CDR1 and CDR2 sequences are LNHDA and SQIVND (reference sequence). V was clipped by 7 bases and J by 3 bases, with 15 bases between them. The CDR3 spells CASTALSGDTGELFF. CDR3 bases: TGTGCCAGTACTGCCCTTAGCGGAGACACCGGGGAGCTGTTTTTT. Full variable domain (outside the CDR3, taken from reference TRBV19 and TRBJ2-2): DGGITQSPKYLFRKEGQNVTLSCEQNLNHDAMYWYRQDPGQGLRLIYYSQIVNDFQKGDIAEGYSVSREKKESFPLTVTSAQKNPTAFYLCASTALSGDTGELFFGEGSRLTVL.

The chain links TRBV2 to TRBJ1-6; D ambiguous. The CDR3 is made up of 11 amino acids. V was cut by 8 bases and J by 9 bases, with 8 bases left in between. Germline V gives CDR1 SNHLY, CDR2 FYNNEI. Here the CDR3 DNA reads TGTGCCAGCGGCGAGGGTTCACCCCTCCACTTT. It yields the protein CASGEGSPLHF.

V gene TRBV28 combines with J gene TRBJ2-7; 10 bases line up with TRBD1. CDR3 length equals 14 residues. Germline CDR1 reads MDHEN; CDR2 reads SYDVKM. J was trimmed by 3 bases and V by 2 bases; bases with no gene match: 1. The CDR3 DNA reads as TGTGCCAGCAGTTTAGGGACAGGGGTCTACGAGCAGTACTTC. Amino acid sequence: CASSLGTGVYEQYF. Based on the CDR3 plus reference TRBV28 and TRBJ2-7, the full variable domain is DVKVTQSSRYLVKRTGEKVFLECVQDMDHENMFWYRQDPGLGLRLIYFSYDVKMKEKGDIPEGYSVSREKKERFSLILESASTNQTSMYLCASSLGTGVYEQYFGPGTRLTVT.

V is TRBV15 and J is TRBJ2-7; D possibly corresponds to TRBD1 (5 bases). Germline CDR1 and CDR2: LNHNV and YYDKDF (reference sequence). CDR3 length: 16 amino acids. Trimming left V 0 bases short and J 0 bases short, with 12 bases between. CDR3 sequence: CATSRDPRTYSYEQYF. The CDR3 region has the DNA TGTGCCACCAGCAGAGATCCCAGGACATACTCCTACGAGCAGTACTTC.

This clone was seen once. The chain employs TRBV5-5 and TRBJ2-2; 13 bases fit TRBD2. CDR1 is SGHKS and CDR2 is YYEKEE in the germline V gene (reference sequence). The CDR3 totals 18 residues. Trimming cost V 4 bases and J 0 bases; bases outside gene matches: 6. CDR3 coding DNA: TGTGCCAGCAGCCCGGGACTAGCGGGGCCCGCGAACACCGGGGAGCTGTTTTTT. Residues: CASSPGLAGPANTGELFF.

The rearrangement links TRBV18 to TRBJ2-2; no definite D call. Trimming left V 2 bases short and J 0 bases short, with 4 bases between. Germline V gene data show CDR1 as KGHSH and CDR2 as LQKENI. The CDR3 runs 14 residues. As DNA, the CDR3 is TGTGCCAGCTCACCAGCTACGAACACCGGGGAGCTGTTTTTT. It encodes CASSPATNTGELFF.

This rearrangement joins TRBV13 to TRBJ1-2; D not certain. CDR3 length: 15 amino acids. Germline CDR1 and CDR2: PRHDT and FYEKMQ (reference sequence). V lost 1 base, J lost 4 bases, and 13 bases lay in between. The CDR3 loop is CASSLAGRRGYGYTF. CDR3 bases: TGTGCCAGCAGCTTAGCCGGGCGTCGGGGCTATGGCTACACCTTC.

This rearrangement joins TRBV10-2 to TRBJ1-5; 7 bases map to TRBD1. The V gene end was trimmed by 10 bases and the J gene end by 4 bases; junction bases not matched to a gene: 7. The CDR3 is 13 amino acids. CDR1 is WSHSY, CDR2 SAAADI, per germline. The CDR3 DNA is TGCGCCACCAGGGACAGTCGGAATCAGCCCCAGCATTTT. Protein: CATRDSRNQPQHF.

This CDR3 is CASTGTDYGYTF. As DNA, the CDR3 is TGTGCCAGTACCGGGACAGACTATGGCTACACCTTC. The chain employs TRBV19 and TRBJ1-2; 7 bases line up with TRBD1. The CDR3 covers 12 residues. Germline CDR1 is LNHDA and CDR2 is SQIVND (reference sequence). With V trimmed by 7 bases and J by 3 bases, 2 bases remained unmatched. Drawing the rest from reference TRBV19 and TRBJ1-2, the complete variable domain is DGGITQSPKYLFRKEGQNVTLSCEQNLNHDAMYWYRQDPGQGLRLIYYSQIVNDFQKGDIAEGYSVSREKKESFPLTVTSAQKNPTAFYLCASTGTDYGYTFGSGTRLTVV.

V gene TRBV20-1 combines with J gene TRBJ2-1, with TRBD1 as a possible D gene (6 bases). The CDR3 contains 14 residues. Trimming shortened V by 3 bases and J by 5 bases, and 14 bases separated the two germline ends. Looked up from germline, CDR1 is DFQATT and CDR2 is SNEGSKA (reference sequence). In DNA, the CDR3 is TGCAGTGCTAGTCCAGGGGCTTTCGACAATGAGCAGTTCTTC. It specifies CSASPGAFDNEQFF.

This chain joins TRBV18 and TRBJ1-1, with TRBD1 matching 10 bases. Germline CDR1 KGHSH, CDR2 LQKENI. Trimming removed 4 bases from V and 8 bases from J; junction bases left unmatched: 10. CDR3 length: 15 amino acids. The CDR3 nucleotides read TGTGCCAGCTCACGAACGACAGGGGGCATTATAGAAGCTTTCTTT. Its translation is CASSRTTGGIIEAFF.

The chain recombines TRBV12-3 or TRBV12-4 with TRBJ1-2, with a weak D call TRBD1 (5 bases). V was clipped by 10 bases and J by 2 bases, with 14 bases between them. The CDR3 runs to 13 residues. CDR3 nucleotide sequence: TGTGCCACGGCGGGAGGGGTGAACTATGGCTACACCTTC. This gives the protein CATAGGVNYGYTF.

V is TRBV19 and J is TRBJ2-1; 9 nucleotides line up with TRBD2. The CDR3 has 16 amino acids. J gave up 4 bases and V 2 bases, and 6 bases lay outside the gene matches. The germline V gene has CDR1 LNHDA and CDR2 SQIVND (reference sequence). Here the CDR3 DNA reads TGTGCCAGTAGTATACGGCTAGCGGGGTTGTACAATGAGCAGTTCTTC. It is translated as CASSIRLAGLYNEQFF.

The rearrangement links TRBV10-1 to TRBJ1-5; TRBD1 might be the D (5 bases). CDR1 and CDR2 from the germline V gene are WNHNN and SYGVQD (reference sequence). This CDR3 is built from 15 residues. V lost 7 bases and J 0 bases, leaving 13 bases between the germline ends. The CDR3 protein is CASIGRGFSNQPQHF. Here the CDR3 DNA reads TGCGCCAGCATCGGGAGGGGTTTTAGCAATCAGCCCCAGCATTTT.

The chain employs TRBV6-1 and TRBJ2-3; possible D gene TRBD1, 5 bases. V shed 2 bases and J shed 2 bases, with 11 bases lying between them. This CDR3 is built from 15 residues. CDR1 MNHNS and CDR2 SASEGT come from the germline V gene. The DNA for the CDR3 is TGTGCCAGCAGTGAAAGTCCAGGACACACAGATACGCAGTATTTT. Residues: CASSESPGHTDTQYF.

This clone was seen more than once but under ten times. The chain carries TRBV7-9 and TRBJ2-7; TRBD2 agrees at 8 bases. Trimming took 1 base from V and 6 from J; bases not matched to a gene: 8. This CDR3 is 15 amino acids long. Germline CDR1 and CDR2: SEHNR and FQNEAQ (reference sequence). CDR3 loop: CASSLEGGGFIEQYF. DNA of the CDR3: TGTGCCAGCAGCTTAGAGGGCGGGGGGTTCATCGAGCAGTACTTC.

The chain employs TRBV6-5 and TRBJ2-3; D unresolved. CDR1 and CDR2 (germline): MNHEY, SVGAGI. V was trimmed by 2 bases and J by 0 bases, leaving 12 bases between them. This CDR3 region has 16 residues. The CDR3 DNA is TGTGCCAGCAGTTACAGCTTTCGGGTTAGCACAGATACGCAGTATTTT. The encoded protein is CASSYSFRVSTDTQYF.

The chain joins TRBV14 to TRBJ2-4, with D possibly TRBD1 on 5 matching bases. The V end lost 4 bases, the J end lost 0 bases, and 13 bases lay between the germline ends. Germline loops: CDR1 SGHDN, CDR2 FVKESK. CDR3 length equals 16 residues. The CDR3 region is CASSPGHFIAKNIQYF. CDR3 coding DNA: TGTGCCAGCAGCCCCGGACACTTCATAGCCAAAAACATTCAGTACTTC.

This chain joins TRBV9 and TRBJ1-2; D unclear. The V gene lost 4 bases and the J gene lost 7 bases, with 17 bases spanning the gap. CDR1 and CDR2 from the germline V gene are SGDLS and YYNGEE. The CDR3 contains 14 residues. The CDR3, as DNA: TGTGCCAGCAGCTCCCAGACCTCGACAAGTGGCTACACCTTC. Its protein product is CASSSQTSTSGYTF.